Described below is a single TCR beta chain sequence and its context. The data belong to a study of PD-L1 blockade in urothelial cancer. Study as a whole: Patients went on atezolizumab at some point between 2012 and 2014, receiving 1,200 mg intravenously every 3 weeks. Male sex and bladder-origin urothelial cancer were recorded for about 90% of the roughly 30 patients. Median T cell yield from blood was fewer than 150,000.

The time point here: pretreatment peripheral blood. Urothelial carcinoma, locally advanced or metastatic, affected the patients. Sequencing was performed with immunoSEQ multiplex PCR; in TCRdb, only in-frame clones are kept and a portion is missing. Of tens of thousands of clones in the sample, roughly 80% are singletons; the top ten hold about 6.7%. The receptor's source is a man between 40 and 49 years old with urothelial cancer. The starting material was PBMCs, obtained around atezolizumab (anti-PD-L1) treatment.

CDR3 residues: CASSRTANTGELFF. The CDR3 nucleotides are TGTGCCAGCAGCCGGACAGCAAACACCGGGGAGCTGTTTTTT. The chain combines TRBV11-1 with TRBJ2-2; possible D gene TRBD1, 6 bases. The CDR3 runs to 14 residues. Germline loops: CDR1 SGHAT, CDR2 FQDESV (reference sequence). Trimming shortened V by 5 bases and J by 2 bases, and 9 bases separated the two germline ends.